The clone carrying this TCR beta chain has ten or more counts. V was pared by 5 bases and J by 1 base, with 11 bases between. The germline gives CDR1 DFQATT, CDR2 SNEGSKA (reference sequence). This CDR3 is built from 14 residues. TCRdb analysed the RT-PCR reads with MiXCR anew, one entry per CDR3 protein. Counted here are about 680,000 distinct CDR3 sequences, over 12% occurring once; the ten biggest clones make up 3.6%. This TCR was recovered from a female donor in good health, serving as a healthy control. The J gene is TRBJ2-2, the V gene TRBV20-1; TRBD2 is a possible D gene (5 bases). The sample taken for sequencing was memory CD4+ T cells from blood. The CDR3 loop is CSAQWERNTGELFF. In DNA form, the CDR3 reads TGCAGTGCTCAATGGGAGCGGAACACCGGGGAGCTGTTTTTT.